These T cell receptor beta chains were read from a single sample in a study of blood T cell repertoires in COVID-19. Produced via immunoSEQ multiplex PCR; TCRdb's table is partial and in-frame only. This sample has 56,000 or so clones; roughly 87% occur once, and the top ten carry 9.5% to 13%. The sequencing sample was made of peripheral blood. The receptors come from a human donor in a cohort sampled during active COVID-19. CDR3s include the opening cysteine and the closing phenylalanine or tryptophan. Clone size is shown for a subset of rows, as once, few, many or a class of expanded clone.

v_gene | abundance | CDR3aa
TRBV2 | NA | CASGAEGNTEAFF
TRBV19 | NA | CASSIDSREGIYEQYF
TRBV5-1 | NA | CASSASRGRGNYGYTF
TRBV9 | NA | CASSANTERENQETQYF
TRBV24-1 | NA | CATSEGSGAKTQYF
TRBV5-6 | NA | CASSVTGAEAYEQYF
TRBV5-4 | NA | CASSPRSQNTDTQYF
TRBV29-1 | NA | CSVGTTSGRNYNEQFF
TRBV6-1 | NA | CASSERAGGPLETQYF
TRBV27 | NA | CASSSSDRGGFGETQYF
TRBV4-2 | NA | CASSQADIVEPQHF
TRBV6-4 | NA | CASSDSYRQIRIGYYGYTF
TRBV18 | NA | CASSPSYQGDNVQYF
TRBV28 | few | CASRTRREGYTF
TRBV4-2 | NA | CASSPPGQGADTQYF
TRBV27 | NA | CASRSGRNSPLHF
TRBV24-1 | NA | CATSDPGLAGGNEQFF
TRBV18 | NA | CASSPHPGQTYNEQFF
TRBV6-2/TRBV6-3 | NA | CASIPSRDRVTDTQYF
TRBV10-2 | NA | CASSRTSGTSTDTQYF
TRBV24-1 | NA | CATAAGLPFQQFF
TRBV18 | NA | CASSPPGLAGGLGREQYF
TRBV6-2/TRBV6-3 | NA | CASSYSRDRGNGYTF
TRBV18 | NA | CASSPGTGDTEAFF
TRBV4-3 | NA | CASSPPLGLLAGVYEQYF
TRBV5-1 | once | CASSFGLDTTGELFF
TRBV4-1 | NA | CASSQGRTGGSNQPQHF
TRBV5-1 | NA | CASSLVQGSDEQYF
TRBV12-5 | NA | CASGLVHSYEQYF
TRBV19 | NA | CASRLIQGSKDTEAFF
TRBV3-1/TRBV3-2 | few | CASSQGVDYGYTF
TRBV5-6 | few | CASSLVSGRGELFF
TRBV30 | NA | CAWRLRTGYTEAFF
TRBV24-1 | NA | CATSDSSAGVMNNEQFF
TRBV15 | NA | CATSRVPAGTTDTQYF
TRBV6-2/TRBV6-3 | NA | CASSPRRDRSYEQYF
TRBV27 | once | CASSLSGLAGAKETQYF
TRBV27 | NA | CASSPGLAANEQFF
TRBV5-4 | once | CASSSQGSGANVLTF
TRBV5-4 | few | CASSPTGSGRDTEAFF
TRBV6-4 | NA | CASSPQGDQPQHF
TRBV10-3 | NA | CAISETGRVGQPQHF
TRBV19 | few | CASSPPRDRGRNYGYTF
TRBV2 | NA | CASSSPGTSGRVAQYF
TRBV7-9 | NA | CASSPGLAGSSGANVLTF
TRBV19 | NA | CASKGDTYSNQPQHF
TRBV30 | medium-sized | CAWSAPGTGFRSSNQPQHF